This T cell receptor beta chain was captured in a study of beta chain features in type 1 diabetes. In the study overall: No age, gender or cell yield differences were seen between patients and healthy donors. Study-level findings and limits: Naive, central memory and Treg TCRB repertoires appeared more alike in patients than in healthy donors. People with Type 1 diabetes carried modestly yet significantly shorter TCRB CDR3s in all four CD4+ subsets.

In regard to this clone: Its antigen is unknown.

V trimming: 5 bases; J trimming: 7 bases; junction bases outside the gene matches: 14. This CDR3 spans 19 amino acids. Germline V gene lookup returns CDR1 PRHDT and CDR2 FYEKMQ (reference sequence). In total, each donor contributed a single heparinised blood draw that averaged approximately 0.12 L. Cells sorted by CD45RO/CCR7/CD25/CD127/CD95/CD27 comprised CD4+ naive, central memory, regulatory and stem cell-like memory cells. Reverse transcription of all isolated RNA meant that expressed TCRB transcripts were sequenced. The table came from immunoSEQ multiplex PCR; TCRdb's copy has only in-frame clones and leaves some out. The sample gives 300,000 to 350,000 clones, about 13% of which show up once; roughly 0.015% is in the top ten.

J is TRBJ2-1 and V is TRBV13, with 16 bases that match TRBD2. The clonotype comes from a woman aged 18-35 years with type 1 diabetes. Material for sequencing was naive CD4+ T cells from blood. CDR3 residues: CASSAMGLAGGPRSNEQFF. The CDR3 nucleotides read TGTGCCAGCAGCGCAATGGGACTAGCGGGAGGGCCCAGGAGTAATGAGCAGTTCTTC.